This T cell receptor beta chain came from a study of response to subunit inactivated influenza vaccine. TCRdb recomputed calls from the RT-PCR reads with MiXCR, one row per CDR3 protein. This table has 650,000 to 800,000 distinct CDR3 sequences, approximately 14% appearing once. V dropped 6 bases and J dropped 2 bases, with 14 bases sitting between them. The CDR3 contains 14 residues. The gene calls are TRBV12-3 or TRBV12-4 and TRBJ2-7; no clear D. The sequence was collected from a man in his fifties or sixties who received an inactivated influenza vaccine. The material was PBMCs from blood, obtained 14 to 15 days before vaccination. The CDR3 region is CASSPYTTTYEQYF. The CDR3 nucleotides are TGTGCCAGCAGCCCCTACACCACCACCTACGAGCAGTACTTC.